This entry features one T cell receptor (beta chain) sequence. What it binds is unknown. The sample is drawn from a study of OX40 agonist ivuxolimab in advanced cancers. Study in general: Three patients, one with hepatocellular carcinoma and two with cutaneous melanoma, responded partially.

V was pared by 3 bases and J by 2 bases, with 7 bases of the junction left unmatched. CDR3 size: 16 residues. The germline CDR1 and CDR2 sequences are SGHVS and FQNEAQ. Autoimmune disease history or systemic immunosuppression led to patients being barred. Produced via immunoSEQ multiplex PCR; TCRdb's table is partial and in-frame only. The sample lists some 60,000 clones, approximately 90% occurring once. Study-level points and caveats: Relative to CD4+ cells, CD8+ T cells on average had more expanded clones. Some nonresponders likewise displayed low normalized T-cell clonal expansion.

The chain employs TRBV7-8 and TRBJ2-5; TRBD1 agrees at 9 bases. The sequence derives from an adult with an advanced solid tumor such as melanoma, head and neck, liver or kidney cancer. Material: CD4+ or CD8+ T cells sorted from blood, obtained in a trial of the OX40 agonist ivuxolimab. This CDR3 is CASSLGTGFGQETQYF. The CDR3 DNA reads TGTGCCAGCAGCTTGGGGACAGGGTTTGGTCAAGAGACCCAGTACTTC. The variable domain in full, completed from reference TRBV7-8 and TRBJ2-5, reads GAGVSQSPRYKVAKRGQDVALRCDPISGHVSLFWYQQALGQGPEFLTYFQNEAQLDKSGLPSDRFFAERPEGSVSTLKIQRTQQEDSAVYLCASSLGTGFGQETQYFGPGTRLLVL.